The rows below give T cell receptor beta chains drawn from one sample of a study of CD8 T cells in ankylosing spondylitis. Each CDR3 protein gets one entry after TCRdb re-called the 5' RACE reads with MiXCR. The sample consists of some 120,000 distinct CDR3 sequences, roughly 15% of them appearing once. The source material was blood, either unsorted or a sorted T cell fraction (not recorded which). These receptors were collected from a female donor with ankylosing spondylitis or in good health (not recorded which). CDR3s include the opening cysteine and the closing phenylalanine or tryptophan. D genes are given only for firm matches. Clone size appears in some rows only: once, few, many, or a class for an expanded clone.

TRBV27	TRBJ2-7	-	few	TGTGCCAGTCCGGCCTACGAGCAGTACTTC	CASPAYEQYF
TRBV29-1	TRBJ2-5	TRBD1	many	TGCAGCGTTGGAGGACAGGGGCTCTCCGAGATTCCCGAGACCCAGTACTTC	CSVGGQGLSEIPETQYF
TRBV28	TRBJ2-1	-	-	TGTGCCAGCAGCCCTCCGGCAGGGGCCACCTACAATGAGCAGTTCTTC	CASSPPAGATYNEQFF
TRBV10-3	TRBJ2-5	-	-	TGTGCCATCATGGGTGGCGGGATCCAAGAGACCCAGTACTTC	CAIMGGGIQETQYF
TRBV5-4	TRBJ2-2	-	many	TGTGCCAGCAGCTTGTCGGATTCGAACACCGGGGAGCTGTTTTTT	CASSLSDSNTGELFF
TRBV9	TRBJ2-3	TRBD2	-	TGTGCCAGCAGCGCTCATCCAGCGGGGGGGACCACAGATACGCAGTATTTT	CASSAHPAGGTTDTQYF
TRBV5-6	TRBJ2-1	-	many	TGTGCCAGCAGCTTTTATTCGGCGGCGATCTACAATGAGCAGTTCTTC	CASSFYSAAIYNEQFF
TRBV5-1	TRBJ2-3	TRBD2	-	TGCGCCAGCAGCCGACTAGCGGGAGGGGGGATCACAGATACGCAGTATTTT	CASSRLAGGGITDTQYF
TRBV2	TRBJ2-5	-	many	TGTGCCATACATCGAGGGACCACCCACCAAGAGACCCAGTACTTC	CAIHRGTTHQETQYF
TRBV9	TRBJ2-5	TRBD1	few	TGTGCCAGCAGCGCCGAGGACAGGGGGGGTCCCATCCAAGAGACCCAGTACTTC	CASSAEDRGGPIQETQYF
TRBV20-1	TRBJ1-4	-	few	TGCAGTGCTAGCAAACCGCCCAATGAGAAAAAACTGTTTTTT	CSASKPPNEKKLFF
TRBV2	TRBJ2-3	TRBD1	many	TGTGCCAGCGAGCTCAGGGGGAATACGCAGTATTTT	CASELRGNTQYF
TRBV20-1	TRBJ2-4	TRBD2	many	TGCAGTGCTAGAGGGACTAGCGGCCTAGCCAAAAACATTCAGTACTTC	CSARGTSGLAKNIQYF
TRBV12-3/TRBV12-4	TRBJ2-1	-	-	TGTGCCAGCAGCTGGGGGGCGAAGAATGAGCAGTTCTTC	CASSWGAKNEQFF
TRBV11-2	TRBJ1-6	TRBD1	many	TGTGCCAGCAGCTTGGGACAGATTAATTCACCCCTCCACTTT	CASSLGQINSPLHF
TRBV7-2	TRBJ1-6	-	many	TGTGCCAGCAGGGACTCCTATTCACCCCTCCACTTT	CASRDSYSPLHF
TRBV6-6	TRBJ2-7	-	many	TGTGCCAGCAGTTCGTACATCTCCTACGAGCAGTACTTC	CASSSYISYEQYF
TRBV11-2	TRBJ2-7	-	-	TGTGCCAGCAGCTTAGTTCAGGGCTACGAGCAGTACTTC	CASSLVQGYEQYF
TRBV4-1	TRBJ1-6	-	many	TGCGCCAGCAGCCAAGATCCGCAGGGATCCTCCTATAATTCACCCCTCCACTTT	CASSQDPQGSSYNSPLHF
TRBV19	TRBJ2-7	TRBD1	-	TGTGCCAGTAGTCGACAGGGGTCCTACGAGCAGTACTTC	CASSRQGSYEQYF
TRBV5-1	TRBJ1-3	-	many	TGCGCCAGCAGCTTGGATACTGCCGGGGGGCTAAAGTCTGGAAACACCATATATTTT	CASSLDTAGGLKSGNTIYF
TRBV12-3/TRBV12-4	TRBJ2-7	TRBD2	many	TGTGCCAGCAGTCCGGCTGTAAGCGGGATGTTCTCCTACGAGCAGTACTTC	CASSPAVSGMFSYEQYF
TRBV12-5	TRBJ2-1	-	many	TGTGCTAGTGGTGAGGGGCTTCGACAGTTCTTC	CASGEGLRQFF
TRBV11-2	TRBJ2-2	-	-	TGTGCCAGCAGCTTAGTTGGGGGGGCCCCCACCGGGGAGCTGTTTTTT	CASSLVGGAPTGELFF
TRBV29-1	TRBJ2-1	-	many	TGCAGCGTTGAGGGTTACAATGAGCAGTTCTTC	CSVEGYNEQFF
TRBV7-8	TRBJ2-2	TRBD2	-	TGTGCCAGCAGCTTCGCGAGCGGGAGGGTCGACACCGGGGAGCTGTTTTTT	CASSFASGRVDTGELFF
TRBV10-3	TRBJ2-5	-	many	TGTGCCATCAGTGAGGGGTATTCTAAGACCCAGTACTTC	CAISEGYSKTQYF
TRBV7-6	TRBJ2-1	TRBD2	many	TGTGCCAGCAGCGCACTAGCGGGAATTTACAATGAGCAGTTCTTC	CASSALAGIYNEQFF
TRBV20-1	TRBJ2-3	-	many	TGCAGTGTGGGCAGGGGACTCACAGATACGCAGTATTTT	CSVGRGLTDTQYF
TRBV14	TRBJ1-1	-	few	TGTGCCAGCAGCCAGGACGGATGGAACACTGAAGCTTTCTTT	CASSQDGWNTEAFF
TRBV5-1	TRBJ1-6	-	few	TGCGCCAGCAGCTTGGCGGTCCCTGGCTCACCCCTCCACTTT	CASSLAVPGSPLHF
TRBV6-1	TRBJ2-5	-	few	TGTGCCAGCAGTGAATCCTTAGCCGGGGAGACCCAGTACTTC	CASSESLAGETQYF
TRBV15	TRBJ2-3	-	few	TGTGCCACCAGCACCGTCTTAGCAGATACGCAGTATTTT	CATSTVLADTQYF
TRBV27	TRBJ2-3	-	few	TGTGCCTCCCGGAGGCTAGCGTTAACAGATACGCAGTATTTT	CASRRLALTDTQYF
TRBV7-2	TRBJ1-2	-	-	TGTGCCAGCAGCTCCGTGGACAAAGGGAACACCTTC	CASSSVDKGNTF
TRBV5-1	TRBJ1-3	-	many	TGCGCCAGCAGCCTAGCCGGGACAACTGGAAACACCATATATTTT	CASSLAGTTGNTIYF
TRBV7-9	TRBJ1-5	TRBD1	many	TGTGCCAGCAGCTTAGCGGGGACAGGGATGCAGCCCCAGCATTTT	CASSLAGTGMQPQHF
TRBV7-9	TRBJ2-7	-	-	TGTGCCAGCAGCCGCGGGACCGCGCGGTACGAGCAGTACTTC	CASSRGTARYEQYF
TRBV29-1	TRBJ2-1	TRBD2	many	TGCAGCGTTGAAGACCGGAAAGCGGGAGGGGTGGATGAGCAGTTCTTC	CSVEDRKAGGVDEQFF
TRBV6-5	TRBJ2-5	TRBD2	-	TGTGCCAGCAGTTACTACCGACTAGCGGGAGTAAGGGAGACCCAGTACTTC	CASSYYRLAGVRETQYF
TRBV7-9	TRBJ2-7	TRBD2	few	TGTGCCAGCGGGGGGGACTACGAGCAGTACTTC	CASGGDYEQYF
TRBV6-5	TRBJ2-7	-	few	TGTGCCAGCGAGGGGGGCGGCCACGAGCAGTACTTC	CASEGGGHEQYF
TRBV20-1	TRBJ2-1	-	few	TGCAGTCCTCTCCCGGGACAGCGGGGCTCCTACAATGAGCAGTTCTTC	CSPLPGQRGSYNEQFF
TRBV5-1	TRBJ2-1	TRBD2	few	TGCGCCAGCAGCTTGGGTAGCGGGAATGATGAGCAGTTCTTC	CASSLGSGNDEQFF
TRBV9	TRBJ1-6	TRBD1	many	TGTGCCAGCAGCAACCGGACAGGGACGTCTTCACCCCTCCACTTT	CASSNRTGTSSPLHF
TRBV6-5	TRBJ1-6	-	many	TGTGCCAGCAGATATACAGGGTTTGGTTCACCCCTCCACTTT	CASRYTGFGSPLHF
TRBV12-3/TRBV12-4	TRBJ2-7	-	many	TGTGCCAGCAGTCCACGGACACTCCAGGCCTACGAGCAGTACTTC	CASSPRTLQAYEQYF
TRBV12-3/TRBV12-4	TRBJ2-7	-	-	TGTGCCAGCAGTCCACGGGCCTTGGAGGAAGAGCAGTACTTC	CASSPRALEEEQYF
TRBV20-1	TRBJ1-1	-	few	TGCAGTGGGTCGGACAACACTGAAGCTTTCTTT	CSGSDNTEAFF
TRBV11-2	TRBJ2-1	TRBD2	-	TGTGCCAGCAGCCGGCCTAGCGGGGGGGTGTTGGATGAGCAGTTCTTC	CASSRPSGGVLDEQFF
TRBV15	TRBJ2-3	TRBD2	many	TGTGCCACCAGCAATCTAGCGGGAGGGCCGGGAGATACGCAGTATTTT	CATSNLAGGPGDTQYF
TRBV2	TRBJ2-3	-	-	TGTGCCAGCAGCCGACAGGAAACAGATACGCAGTATTTT	CASSRQETDTQYF
TRBV27	TRBJ1-2	-	many	TGTGCCAGCAGTTTAAGGGCGGAGGGGACCTATGGCTACACCTTC	CASSLRAEGTYGYTF
TRBV4-2	TRBJ2-7	TRBD2	-	TGTGCCAGCAGCCCAAGGACTAGCGGTCTATCCTACGAGCAGTACTTC	CASSPRTSGLSYEQYF
TRBV4-1	TRBJ2-1	-	-	TGCGCTAGCGAGGGTCTGTGCGACAGGGAGGTTAATGAGCAGTTCTTC	CASEGLCDREVNEQFF